This is a list of T cell receptor beta chains from one sample in a study of blood T cell repertoires in COVID-19. The repertoire was sequenced with immunoSEQ multiplex PCR; TCRdb's copy has only in-frame clones and lacks some. The profile shows 150,000 to 200,000 clones, 80% to 90% of them singletons. The sequenced material came from peripheral blood. All receptors come from a man younger than 30 who had recovered from COVID-19. The CDR3 runs from the conserved cysteine through the conserved F or W. The order of the fields is clone size, V gene, D gene, J gene, CDR3 protein, CDR3 DNA. D genes are given only for firm matches. Clone size, where shown, is once, few, many, or a class for clones that have expanded.

NA,TRBV10-3,NA,TRBJ1-5,CAIKQDNQPQHF,TGTGCCATCAAACAGGACAATCAGCCCCAGCATTTT
NA,TRBV24-1,NA,TRBJ2-2,CATSDFGNTGELFF,TGTGCCACCAGTGATTTCGGGAACACCGGGGAGCTGTTTTTT
NA,TRBV5-6,NA,TRBJ2-7,CASSLGQLSSYEQYF,TGTGCCAGCAGCTTGGGCCAGTTAAGCTCCTACGAGCAGTACTTC
many,TRBV7-6,NA,TRBJ1-1,CASSLGAYGDTEAFF,TGTGCCAGCAGCTTAGGGGCCTACGGGGACACTGAAGCTTTCTTT
NA,TRBV4-1,TRBD1,TRBJ1-1,CASSQDTGTGTEAFF,TGCGCCAGCAGCCAAGACACAGGGACAGGGACTGAAGCTTTCTTT
NA,TRBV6-6,TRBD1,TRBJ1-6,CASSLGQGNSPLHF,TGTGCCAGCAGCCTTGGACAGGGTAATTCACCCCTCCACTTT
few,TRBV3-1/TRBV3-2,NA,TRBJ2-7,CASSQDVWGGYYEQYF,TGTGCCAGCAGCCAAGATGTGTGGGGAGGATACTACGAGCAGTACTTC
NA,TRBV19,NA,TRBJ2-7,CASSIGSYEQYF,TGTGCCAGTAGTATTGGGAGCTACGAGCAGTACTTC
NA,TRBV9,NA,TRBJ1-6,CASSAEDSSSSYNSPLHF,TGTGCCAGCAGCGCTGAGGACAGTTCGAGCTCCTATAATTCACCCCTCCACTTT
NA,TRBV6-1,TRBD1,TRBJ2-7,CASSQGQGLGSYEQYF,TGTGCCAGCAGTCAAGGACAGGGGTTGGGCTCCTACGAGCAGTACTTC
NA,TRBV6-5,NA,TRBJ2-3,CASSRAGSTDTQYF,TGTGCCAGCAGTAGGGCAGGGAGCACAGATACGCAGTATTTT
NA,TRBV4-3,NA,TRBJ1-5,CASSQDRGYPQHF,TGCGCCAGCAGCCAAGACAGGGGATACCCCCAGCATTTT
NA,TRBV7-2,NA,TRBJ2-1,CASSRTYNEQFF,TGTGCCAGCAGCCGCACATACAATGAGCAGTTCTTC
NA,TRBV12-3/TRBV12-4,NA,TRBJ2-5,CASRGGGTQYF,TGTGCCAGCAGAGGAGGTGGGACCCAGTACTTC
NA,TRBV11-2,NA,TRBJ2-1,CASSLGGGAGNEQFF,TGTGCCAGCAGCTTAGGAGGGGGTGCGGGCAATGAGCAGTTCTTC
NA,TRBV2,NA,TRBJ1-5,CASSSTPQTNSNQPQHF,TGTGCCAGCAGTAGTACTCCGCAGACTAATAGCAATCAGCCCCAGCATTTT
NA,TRBV2,TRBD1,TRBJ1-2,CASTIQGAGGYTF,TGTGCCAGCACTATCCAGGGGGCGGGTGGCTACACCTTC